This T cell receptor beta chain was captured in a study of blood T cell repertoires in COVID-19. The method was immunoSEQ multiplex PCR; TCRdb's version includes in-frame clones alone and lacks a portion of them. Of about 180,000 clones listed, roughly 82% were seen once; the top ten hold over 7.5%. The material sequenced was peripheral blood. The TCR was taken from a woman aged 65 to 85 with acute or convalescent COVID-19.

CDR3 amino acids: CASSLDRYQPQHF. CDR3 bases: TGTGCCAGCAGTTTGGACAGATATCAGCCCCAGCATTTT. This chain uses TRBV11-2 with TRBJ1-5, with D possibly matching TRBD1 (6 bases). CDR1 is SGHAT, CDR2 FQNNGV, per germline. V was clipped by 6 bases and J by 5 bases, with 11 bases between them. The CDR3 consists of 13 residues.